These 28 T cell receptor beta chains were all obtained from the same sample, sequenced in a study of CD4 T cells in relation to SARS-CoV-2 and coronaviruses. These TCRs are of unknown antigen specificity. Sequencing was performed with immunoSEQ multiplex PCR; in TCRdb, only in-frame clones are kept and a portion is missing. The table shows around 28,000 clones, with around three quarters occurring only once. Sequencing was done on a sample of memory CD4+ T cells from PBMCs, cultured in vitro. Source of these receptors: an adult with COVID-19.

This chain links TRBV11-1 with TRBJ1-2, with D possibly matching TRBD1 (5 bases). CDR3 length: 16 residues. In germline, CDR1 is SGHAT, CDR2 FQDESV (reference sequence). V lost 0 bases and J 6 bases, leaving 17 bases between the germline ends. The CDR3 loop is CASSLALGPRPHGYTF. CDR3 DNA: TGTGCCAGCAGCTTAGCGTTGGGACCGAGGCCTCATGGCTACACCTTC. Complete variable domain (other parts from reference TRBV11-1 and TRBJ1-2): EAEVAQSPRYKITEKSQAVAFWCDPISGHATLYWYRQILGQGPELLVQFQDESVVDDSQLPKDRFSAERLKGVDSTLKIQPAELGDSAMYLCASSLALGPRPHGYTFGSGTRLTVV.

This clone was counted a few times. The chain joins TRBV3-1 (or the pseudogene TRBV3-2) to TRBJ2-2, with D maybe TRBD2 (7 bases). Trimming removed 4 bases at V and 0 bases at J, with 12 bases between. This CDR3 has 16 residues. Germline V gives CDR1 LGHDT, CDR2 YNNKEL (reference sequence). The DNA for the CDR3 is TGTGCCAGCAGCCTACGGGGGGCCGCGAACACCGGGGAGCTGTTTTTT. This encodes CASSLRGAANTGELFF.

The chain joins TRBV29-1 to TRBJ2-3; 7 bases fit TRBD2. Germline-derived CDR1 and CDR2 are SQVTM and ANQGSEA. The CDR3 totals 15 residues. Germline trimming cut 6 bases from V and 4 bases from J; bases unmatched to any gene: 13. The CDR3 loop reads CSVPARGRVSDTQYF. The CDR3 DNA is TGCAGCGTCCCCGCTCGGGGGAGGGTGTCAGATACGCAGTATTTT.

This chain joins TRBV5-1 and TRBJ1-4; no firm D call. The CDR3 runs to 15 residues. Germline loops: CDR1 SGHRS, CDR2 YFSETQ. Trimming removed 4 bases at V and 4 bases at J, with 14 bases between. In nucleotides, the CDR3 is TGCGCCAGCAGCACGTACGGTATACTTAATGAAAAACTGTTTTTT. Translated: CASSTYGILNEKLFF.

In regard to this clone: The sample holds other DNA sequences that translate to the same CDR3. This chain links TRBV7-2 with TRBJ2-1; 11 bases are shared with TRBD2. CDR1 is SGHTA and CDR2 is FQGNSA in the germline V gene. This CDR3 region has 16 residues. The ends lost 0 bases at V and 4 bases at J; junction bases unmatched: 2. The CDR3 here is CASSLAPSGGYNEQFF. The CDR3 DNA is TGTGCCAGCAGCTTAGCGCCTAGCGGGGGGTACAATGAGCAGTTCTTC.

The chain is built from TRBV4-1 and TRBJ2-3, with 15 bases aligning to TRBD2. The V segment lost 0 bases and the J segment 5 bases; nucleotides outside the gene matches: 12. The CDR3 is 20 amino acids. The germline CDR1 and CDR2 sequences are MGHRA and YSYEKL. CDR3 protein: CASSQDDPLGLAGGRDTQYF. The CDR3 DNA sequence: TGCGCCAGCAGCCAAGACGACCCCCTGGGACTAGCGGGAGGACGAGATACGCAGTATTTT.

This chain links TRBV11-2 with TRBJ2-1; TRBD1 matches 7 bases. Germline V gene data show CDR1 as SGHAT and CDR2 as FQNNGV. The CDR3 covers 12 residues. V lost 6 bases, J lost 9 bases, and 5 bases stayed unmatched. The CDR3 spells CASSDRVSEQFF. CDR3 DNA: TGTGCCAGCAGTGACAGGGTCTCTGAGCAGTTCTTC.

The DNA for the CDR3 is TGTGCCAGCAGCGGGACTAGCGGGAGTCCCCGCTCCTACAATGAGCAGTTCTTC. This gives the protein CASSGTSGSPRSYNEQFF. V and J are TRBV7-3 and TRBJ2-1; TRBD2 aligns across 14 bases. The germline V gene has CDR1 SGHTA and CDR2 FQGTGA. V was pared by 5 bases and J by 0 bases, with 6 bases of the junction left unmatched. This CDR3 is built from 18 residues.

The V call is TRBV2, the J call TRBJ2-3; D not certain. Germline CDR1 reads SNHLY; CDR2 reads FYNNEI. V was clipped by 1 base and J by 2 bases, with 10 bases between them. The CDR3 has 15 amino acids. CDR3 nucleotide sequence: TGTGCCAGCAGTGAAGTGGATGGTGACACAGATACGCAGTATTTT. Translated: CASSEVDGDTDTQYF.

The chain recombines TRBV7-2 with TRBJ2-3; unclear D gene. The germline V and J ends were trimmed by 1 base and 6 bases, with 8 bases remaining between them. The CDR3 is 13 residues long. Germline V gene data show CDR1 as SGHTA and CDR2 as FQGNSA. CDR3 sequence: CASSLGTLDTQYF. DNA for the CDR3: TGTGCCAGCAGCTTAGGGACCTTGGATACGCAGTATTTT.

J is TRBJ1-6 and V is TRBV20-1; D might be TRBD1 (5 bases). The CDR3 is 13 residues long. V lost 3 bases to trimming and J lost 8 bases, with 11 bases between them. Germline V CDR1 and CDR2: DFQATT, SNEGSKA (reference sequence). CDR3 amino acids: CSASDSGDSPLHF. CDR3 sequence (DNA): TGCAGTGCTAGTGACAGCGGGGATTCACCCCTCCACTTT.

The V and J genes are TRBV7-8 and TRBJ2-7, with D possibly being TRBD1 or TRBD2 (6 bases each). This CDR3 region has 15 residues. The V gene lost 3 bases and the J gene lost 7 bases, with 19 bases spanning the gap. Germline V CDR1 and CDR2: SGHVS, FQNEAQ. The CDR3 region is CASSFQRGANGEQYF. Here the CDR3 DNA reads TGTGCCAGCAGCTTCCAAAGGGGGGCCAACGGAGAGCAGTACTTC.

This chain joins TRBV7-9 and TRBJ2-1; 13 bases match TRBD2. The CDR3 length is 17 residues. Losses at the gene ends were 3 bases for V and 0 bases for J; bases not matched to a gene: 2. The germline gives CDR1 SEHNR, CDR2 FQNEAQ (reference sequence). CDR3 sequence reads: CASSLGLAGFSYNEQFF. CDR3 in DNA: TGTGCCAGCAGCTTGGGACTAGCGGGATTCTCCTACAATGAGCAGTTCTTC. Drawing the rest from reference TRBV7-9 and TRBJ2-1, the complete variable domain is DTGVSQNPRHKITKRGQNVTFRCDPISEHNRLYWYRQTLGQGPEFLTYFQNEAQLEKSRLLSDRFSAERPKGSFSTLEIQRTEQGDSAMYLCASSLGLAGFSYNEQFFGPGTRLTVL.

This chain connects TRBV6-5 to TRBJ2-7; the D gene is possibly TRBD2 (6 bases). V shed 5 bases and J shed 3 bases, with 14 bases lying between them. CDR3 size: 14 residues. In germline, CDR1 is MNHEY, CDR2 SVGAGI. CDR3 in DNA: TGTGCCAGCAGTCGAAGCGGGTTGGACTACGAGCAGTACTTC. Protein: CASSRSGLDYEQYF.

This clone showed up just a few times. The chain employs TRBV19 and TRBJ2-4, with 10 bases lining up with TRBD2. The CDR3 consists of 17 residues. Germline V gene data show CDR1 as LNHDA and CDR2 as SQIVND (reference sequence). Trimming cost V 3 bases and J 8 bases; bases outside gene matches: 13. The CDR3 sequence: CASSISAGGPEGYIQYF. The CDR3 bases are TGTGCCAGTAGTATCTCAGCGGGAGGGCCGGAGGGATACATTCAGTACTTC.

The rearrangement joins TRBV10-3 to TRBJ2-5; D is ambiguous. This CDR3 has 13 residues. V lost 0 bases to trimming and J lost 5 bases, with 7 bases between them. The germline gives CDR1 ENHRY, CDR2 SYGVKD. The CDR3 DNA follows: TGTGCCATCAGTGAGTCCGGAGTGGAGACCCAGTACTTC. It encodes CAISESGVETQYF.

V usage is TRBV6-1 and J usage is TRBJ1-1; D gene unclear. Trimming took 3 bases from V and 7 from J, leaving 12 bases between them. CDR3 length: 13 residues. Germline CDR1 is MNHNS and CDR2 is SASEGT. The CDR3 sequence is CASSDRAENEAFF. The CDR3 nucleotides read TGTGCCAGCAGTGATAGGGCAGAAAATGAAGCTTTCTTT.

V and J are TRBV6-5 and TRBJ1-1, with a weak D call TRBD1 (6 bases). This CDR3 is 14 amino acids long. Trimming pared 6 bases from V and 1 base from J, leaving 12 bases between. CDR1 is MNHEY, CDR2 SVGAGI, per germline. The CDR3 reads CASRTGTKNTEAFF. Written as DNA, the CDR3 is TGTGCCAGCAGGACCGGGACAAAGAACACTGAAGCTTTCTTT.

This chain links TRBV28 with TRBJ2-7; D unclear. The CDR3 runs 13 residues. The germline CDR1 and CDR2 sequences are MDHEN and SYDVKM. With 5 bases removed from V and 6 bases from J, the gap between germline ends came to 14 bases. This CDR3 reads CASSTPILLEQYF. The CDR3 region has the DNA TGTGCCAGCAGTACTCCCATCCTACTCGAGCAGTACTTC.

This chain connects TRBV5-6 to TRBJ2-2, with a tentative D call TRBD2 (6 bases). The CDR3 covers 16 residues. The germline V and J ends were trimmed by 0 bases and 0 bases, with 9 bases remaining between them. CDR1 is SGHDT and CDR2 is YYEEEE in the germline V gene. The CDR3 sequence is CASSLVGGTNTGELFF. The CDR3 region has the DNA TGTGCCAGCAGCTTGGTGGGCGGGACGAACACCGGGGAGCTGTTTTTT. The entire variable domain, with the rest obtained from reference TRBV5-6 and TRBJ2-2, is as follows: DAGVTQSPTHLIKTRGQQVTLRCSPKSGHDTVSWYQQALGQGPQFIFQYYEEEERQRGNFPDRFSGHQFPNYSSELNVNALLLGDSALYLCASSLVGGTNTGELFFGEGSRLTVL.

This clone was seen just once. The V call is TRBV18, the J call TRBJ2-7; 7 bases line up with TRBD1. This CDR3 comprises 13 residues. V was clipped by 6 bases and J by 5 bases; unmatched bases: 7. The germline gives CDR1 KGHSH, CDR2 LQKENI. CDR3 amino acids: CASSLGQSDEQYF. The CDR3 DNA follows: TGTGCCAGCTCCCTGGGACAGAGCGACGAGCAGTACTTC.

This clone has more than one count but fewer than ten. The V gene is TRBV30, the J gene TRBJ1-2; possibly TRBD1 for D (6 bases). The CDR3 sequence is 12 residues long. Germline V gene data show CDR1 as GTSNPN and CDR2 as SVGIG (reference sequence). The CDR3 region is CAQGSVNYGYTF. The DNA of the CDR3 is TGTGCACAGGGTAGTGTTAACTATGGCTACACCTTC.

This chain joins TRBV18 and TRBJ2-7; possible D gene TRBD1, 5 bases. The germline V gene encodes CDR1 KGHSH and CDR2 LQKENI. The CDR3 runs 15 residues. Trimming cost V 2 bases and J 2 bases, with 13 bases left between them. CDR3 residues: CASSPEQGSTYEQYF. In DNA, the CDR3 is TGTGCCAGCTCACCAGAGCAGGGAAGCACCTACGAGCAGTACTTC.

The chain uses TRBV5-1 and TRBJ2-7; perhaps TRBD1 as D (5 bases). The V gene's germline CDR1 is SGHRS and CDR2 YFSETQ. The germline V and J ends were trimmed by 5 bases and 3 bases, with 15 bases remaining between them. This CDR3 comprises 14 residues. The CDR3 sequence is CASRPEARVYEQYF. CDR3 coding DNA: TGCGCCAGCAGACCGGAAGCCAGGGTCTACGAGCAGTACTTC.

V is TRBV5-4 and J is TRBJ2-1, with 10 bases that match TRBD2. Germline V gene lookup returns CDR1 SGHNT and CDR2 YYREEE (reference sequence). The CDR3 loop spans 17 amino acids. Losses at the gene ends were 1 base for V and 4 bases for J; bases not matched to a gene: 8. CDR3 nucleotide sequence: TGTGCCAGCAGCTTGTCGGTCGGACTAGCGGAGTACAATGAGCAGTTCTTC. Translation gives CASSLSVGLAEYNEQFF.

Here the CDR3 reads CASSTWTGGDTEAFF. The CDR3 DNA is TGCGCCAGCAGCACCTGGACAGGGGGGGACACTGAAGCTTTCTTT. The chain joins TRBV5-1 to TRBJ1-1; TRBD1 agrees at 10 bases. This CDR3 contains 15 residues. V gave up 4 bases and J gave up 3 bases; unmatched junction bases: 6. Germline loops: CDR1 SGHRS, CDR2 YFSETQ.

The chain has TRBV13 and TRBJ1-2; the D gene is possibly TRBD1 (5 bases). CDR1 and CDR2 (germline): PRHDT, FYEKMQ (reference sequence). This CDR3 is 13 amino acids long. V dropped 2 bases and J dropped 7 bases, with 11 bases sitting between them. The CDR3 region has the DNA TGTGCCAGCAGCTTACAGGGCGTGGGTGGCTACACCTTC. Amino acid sequence: CASSLQGVGGYTF. Filled out from reference TRBV13 and TRBJ1-2, the complete variable domain reads AAGVIQSPRHLIKEKRETATLKCYPIPRHDTVYWYQQGPGQDPQFLISFYEKMQSDKGSIPDRFSAQQFSDYHSELNMSSLELGDSALYFCASSLQGVGGYTFGSGTRLTVV.

This chain connects TRBV9 to TRBJ2-1, with 13 bases matching TRBD2. The J segment lost 9 bases and the V segment lost 3 bases, leaving 9 bases of the junction unmatched. Germline lookup yields CDR1 SGDLS and CDR2 YYNGEE. This CDR3 region has 16 residues. CDR3 DNA: TGTGCCAGCAGCGCAACTGGACTAGCGGGAGCCGGTGAGCAGTTCTTC. It specifies CASSATGLAGAGEQFF.